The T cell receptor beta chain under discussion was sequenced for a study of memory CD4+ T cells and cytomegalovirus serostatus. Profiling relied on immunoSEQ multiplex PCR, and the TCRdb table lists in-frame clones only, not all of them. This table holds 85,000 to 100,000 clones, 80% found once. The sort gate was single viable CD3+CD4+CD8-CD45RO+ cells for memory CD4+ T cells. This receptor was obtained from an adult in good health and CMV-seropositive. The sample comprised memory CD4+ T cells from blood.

The CDR3: CASNEGQREKQYF. The CDR3 nucleotides are TGTGCCAGCAATGAGGGACAGAGGGAAAAGCAGTACTTC. The V and J genes are TRBV28 and TRBJ2-7, with 7 positions matching TRBD1. Germline CDR1 and CDR2: MDHEN and SYDVKM. Trimming at V came to 7 bases and at J to 8 bases, leaving 11 bases not matched to a gene. The CDR3 loop spans 13 amino acids.